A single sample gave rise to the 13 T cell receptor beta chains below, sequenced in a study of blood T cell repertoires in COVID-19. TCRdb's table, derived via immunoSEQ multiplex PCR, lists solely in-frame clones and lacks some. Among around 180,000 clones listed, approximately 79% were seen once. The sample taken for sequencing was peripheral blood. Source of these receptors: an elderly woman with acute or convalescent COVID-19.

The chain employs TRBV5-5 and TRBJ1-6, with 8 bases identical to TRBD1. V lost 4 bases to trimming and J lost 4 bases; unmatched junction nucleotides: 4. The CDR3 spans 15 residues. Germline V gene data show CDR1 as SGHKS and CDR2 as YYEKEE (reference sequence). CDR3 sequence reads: CASSVRQGYNSPLHF. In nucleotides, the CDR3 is TGTGCCAGCAGCGTCCGACAGGGGTATAATTCACCCCTCCACTTT.

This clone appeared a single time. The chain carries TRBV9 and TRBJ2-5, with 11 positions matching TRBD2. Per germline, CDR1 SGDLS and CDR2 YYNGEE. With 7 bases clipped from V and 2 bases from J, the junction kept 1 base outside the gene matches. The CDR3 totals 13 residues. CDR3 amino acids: CASPSGGQETQYF. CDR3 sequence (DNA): TGTGCCAGCCCTAGCGGGGGGCAAGAGACCCAGTACTTC.

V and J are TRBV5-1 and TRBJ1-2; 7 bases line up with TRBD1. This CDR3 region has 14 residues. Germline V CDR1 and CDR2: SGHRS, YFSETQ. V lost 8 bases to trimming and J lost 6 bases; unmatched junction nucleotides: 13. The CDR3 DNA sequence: TGCGCCAGTAAACTCACAGGGGAGGCCCATGGCTACACCTTC. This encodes CASKLTGEAHGYTF.

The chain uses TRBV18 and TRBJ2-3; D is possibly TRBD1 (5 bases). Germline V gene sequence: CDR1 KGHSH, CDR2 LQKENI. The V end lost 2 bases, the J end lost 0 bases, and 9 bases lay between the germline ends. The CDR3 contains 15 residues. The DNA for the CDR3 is TGTGCCAGCTCACCAGACAGTTCTAGCACAGATACGCAGTATTTT. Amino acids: CASSPDSSSTDTQYF. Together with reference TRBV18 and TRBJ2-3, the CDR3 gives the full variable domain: NAGVMQNPRHLVRRRGQEARLRCSPMKGHSHVYWYRQLPEEGLKFMVYLQKENIIDESGMPKERFSAEFPKEGPSILRIQQVVRGDSAAYFCASSPDSSSTDTQYFGPGTRLTVL.

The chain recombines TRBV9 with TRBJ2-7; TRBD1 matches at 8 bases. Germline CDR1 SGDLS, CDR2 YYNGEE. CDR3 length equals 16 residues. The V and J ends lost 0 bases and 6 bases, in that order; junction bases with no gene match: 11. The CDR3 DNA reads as TGTGCCAGCAGCGTAGCAGGACAGGGTGGGATTGCCGAGCAGTACTTC. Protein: CASSVAGQGGIAEQYF.

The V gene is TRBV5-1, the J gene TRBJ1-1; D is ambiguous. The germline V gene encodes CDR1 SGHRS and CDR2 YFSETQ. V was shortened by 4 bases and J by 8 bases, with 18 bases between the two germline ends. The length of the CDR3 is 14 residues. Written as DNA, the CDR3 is TGCGCCAGCAGCGCCCGCCCTTCCGAGGGAGAAGCTTTCTTT. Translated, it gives CASSARPSEGEAFF.

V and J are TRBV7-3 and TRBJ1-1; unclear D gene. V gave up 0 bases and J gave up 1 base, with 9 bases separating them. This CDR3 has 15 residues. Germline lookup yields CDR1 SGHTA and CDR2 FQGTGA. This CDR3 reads CASSLTKQANTEAFF. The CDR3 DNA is TGTGCCAGCAGCTTAACGAAGCAGGCGAACACTGAAGCTTTCTTT.

For the CDR3, the DNA is TGCAGCGTTGGCGATAACTATGGCTACACCTTC. As protein: CSVGDNYGYTF. This rearrangement joins TRBV29-1 to TRBJ1-2; D is ambiguous. CDR1 SQVTM and CDR2 ANQGSEA come from the germline V gene. The CDR3 has 11 amino acids. Trimming stripped 4 bases from V and 1 base from J, with 4 bases between.

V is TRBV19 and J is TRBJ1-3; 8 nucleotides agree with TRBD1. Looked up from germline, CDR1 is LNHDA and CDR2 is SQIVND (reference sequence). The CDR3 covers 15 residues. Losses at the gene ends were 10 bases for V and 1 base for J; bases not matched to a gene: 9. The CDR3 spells CAIQGTGRSGNTIYF. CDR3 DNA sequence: TGTGCCATCCAGGGGACAGGTCGATCTGGAAACACCATATATTTT.

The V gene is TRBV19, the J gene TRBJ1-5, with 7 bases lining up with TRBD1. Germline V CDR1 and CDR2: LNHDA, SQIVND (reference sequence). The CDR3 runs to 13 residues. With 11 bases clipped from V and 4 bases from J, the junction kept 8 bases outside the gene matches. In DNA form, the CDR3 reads TGTGCCTCCAAGCCGACAGGGAATCAGCCCCAGCATTTT. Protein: CASKPTGNQPQHF.

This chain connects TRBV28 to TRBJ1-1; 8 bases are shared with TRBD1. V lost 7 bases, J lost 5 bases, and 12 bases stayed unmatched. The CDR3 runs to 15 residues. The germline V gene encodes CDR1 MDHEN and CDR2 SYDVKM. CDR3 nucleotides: TGTGCCAGCACCGGACAGGGCGGGACGAGGACTGAAGCTTTCTTT. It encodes CASTGQGGTRTEAFF.

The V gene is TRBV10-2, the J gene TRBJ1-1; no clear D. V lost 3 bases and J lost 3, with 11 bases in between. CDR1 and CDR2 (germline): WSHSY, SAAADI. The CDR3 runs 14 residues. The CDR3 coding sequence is TGCGCCAGCAGTGAATATCGGTCTTACACTGAAGCTTTCTTT. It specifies CASSEYRSYTEAFF.

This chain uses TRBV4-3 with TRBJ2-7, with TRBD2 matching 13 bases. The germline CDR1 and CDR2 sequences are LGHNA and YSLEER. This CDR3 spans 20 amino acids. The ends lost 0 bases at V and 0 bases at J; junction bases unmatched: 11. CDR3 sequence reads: CASSQDRQGLAGLSSYEQYF. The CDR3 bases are TGCGCCAGCAGCCAAGATAGACAGGGACTAGCGGGATTGAGCTCCTACGAGCAGTACTTC.